The clone carrying this T cell receptor (beta chain) was recorded a few times. Original data processing: Reference gene primer amplification yielded estimated nucleated cell counts. Sequencing used immunoSEQ multiplex PCR; TCRdb keeps in-frame clones, though not all of them. V and J calls and clone size come straight from that table; D and trimming were deduced from the DNA. Of about 370,000 clones listed, nearly 90% are singletons. These data originate in a study of blood T cell repertoires in COVID-19. Adults between roughly 18 and 100 years of age took part from 20 to 25 US areas. Clinical histories supplied by participants themselves formed the basis of cohort assignment. Recovered participants had two consecutive negative NP/OP PCR tests, healthcare professional clearance, or symptom resolution. This sequence originates from a woman aged 30 to 39 who had recovered from COVID-19. The sequenced sample was PBMCs or T cells enriched from blood (not recorded which).

The CDR3 region is CASSPAGANYGYTF. In DNA form, the CDR3 reads TGTGCCAGCAGCCCCGCCGGGGCTAACTATGGCTACACCTTC. The gene calls are TRBV5-4 and TRBJ1-2, with D hard to call. The length of the CDR3 is 14 residues. The V end lost 4 bases, the J end lost 0 bases, and 10 bases lay between the germline ends. Looked up from germline, CDR1 is SGHNT and CDR2 is YYREEE (reference sequence).